The 24 T cell receptor beta chains given below trace back to one sample, sequenced in a study of response to subunit inactivated influenza vaccine. TCRdb reanalysed the RT-PCR reads using MiXCR and keeps one entry per CDR3 protein. The data contain about 160,000 distinct CDR3 sequences, 9.5% to 13% of them singletons. The specimen was non-naive T cells sorted from PBMCs, collected 45 days after vaccination. These TCRs come from a man over 45 who received an inactivated influenza vaccine.

This clonotype was seen only a few times. The V call is TRBV9, the J call TRBJ2-3, with 9 bases identical to TRBD2. The V and J ends lost 0 bases and 7 bases, in that order; junction bases with no gene match: 12. Germline lookup yields CDR1 SGDLS and CDR2 YYNGEE. The CDR3 runs to 17 residues. The CDR3 nucleotides are TGTGCCAGCAGCGTAGAGGGGCTAGCGGGGAGAAGGAATACGCAGTATTTT. Amino acids: CASSVEGLAGRRNTQYF.

This clonotype showed up many times. V and J are TRBV6-2 or TRBV6-3 and TRBJ2-1, with 10 bases lining up with TRBD1. The CDR3 covers 14 residues. CDR1 and CDR2 from the germline V gene are MNHEY and SVGEGT. The V segment lost 6 bases and the J segment 8 bases; nucleotides outside the gene matches: 7. The CDR3 sequence is CASRGTGVGDEQFF. CDR3 DNA: TGTGCCAGCAGAGGGACAGGGGTGGGGGATGAGCAGTTCTTC.

This clonotype has more than one count but fewer than ten. The rearrangement joins TRBV12-5 to TRBJ1-2, with D tentatively TRBD1 (6 bases). V was cut by 6 bases and J by 4 bases, with 18 bases left in between. This CDR3 region has 15 residues. Germline CDR1 LGHNT, CDR2 FRNRAP. The chain's CDR3 is CASGGAGAGAYGYTF. The CDR3 DNA follows: TGTGCTAGTGGAGGGGCAGGGGCCGGTGCCTATGGCTACACCTTC.

This clonotype was recorded a few times. J is TRBJ2-5 and V is TRBV11-1, with D perhaps matching TRBD1 (6 bases). CDR1 and CDR2 (germline): SGHAT, FQDESV (reference sequence). CDR3 size: 14 residues. Trimming took 5 bases from V and 2 from J, leaving 12 bases between them. The CDR3 coding sequence is TGTGCCAGCAGCCCGGACAGACCACAAGAGACCCAGTACTTC. Its translation: CASSPDRPQETQYF.

This clonotype was seen many times. In nucleotides, the CDR3 is TGTGCCAGCAGACCCGACAGGGGCGAGCAGTACTTC. Translated, it gives CASRPDRGEQYF. V and J are TRBV7-2 and TRBJ2-7, with TRBD1 matching over 8 bases. The V segment lost 6 bases and the J segment 6 bases; nucleotides outside the gene matches: 4. The germline V gene encodes CDR1 SGHTA and CDR2 FQGNSA. The CDR3 has 12 amino acids.

In its sample, this clonotype was seen a few times. The chain employs TRBV6-1 and TRBJ2-5; weak D call: TRBD1 (6 bases). The CDR3 is 14 residues long. From germline, CDR1 is MNHNS and CDR2 SASEGT. The V gene lost 2 bases and the J gene lost 4 bases, with 11 bases spanning the gap. CDR3 sequence: CASSEIQGRETQYF. CDR3 DNA sequence: TGTGCCAGCAGTGAAATACAGGGTAGAGAGACCCAGTACTTC.

This clonotype was observed many times. This chain connects TRBV28 to TRBJ1-2; a weak D match, TRBD1 (6 bases). CDR1 and CDR2 (germline): MDHEN, SYDVKM. The CDR3 spans 12 residues. The V and J ends lost 8 bases and 8 bases respectively, with 15 bases between them. CDR3 region: CASVDRGLGYTF. DNA for the CDR3: TGTGCCAGCGTGGACAGAGGGTTAGGCTACACCTTC.

This clonotype occurred a few times. This sequence joins TRBV30 and TRBJ1-6; D uncertain. V lost 0 bases and J lost 14, with 17 bases in between. CDR3 length equals 14 residues. CDR1 is GTSNPN, CDR2 SVGIG, per germline (reference sequence). For the CDR3, the DNA is TGTGCCTGGAGTGTACCCCCCCAGAGGAGGTCCCTCCACTTT. Amino acids: CAWSVPPQRRSLHF.

In this sample, this clonotype turned up once. The chain employs TRBV12-3 or TRBV12-4 and TRBJ1-3; maybe TRBD1 (5 bases). CDR3 size: 14 residues. V shed 2 bases and J shed 6 bases, with 11 bases lying between them. In DNA, the CDR3 is TGTGCCAGCAGTTTAAGAGGGGCGGAAAACACCATATATTTT. The encoded protein is CASSLRGAENTIYF.

This clonotype was observed many times. V usage is TRBV4-1 and J usage is TRBJ2-5; no reliable D call. Germline CDR1 reads MGHRA; CDR2 reads YSYEKL. This CDR3 is 12 amino acids long. Between the trimmed V and J ends, which lost 0 bases and 5 bases, there was a span of 4 bases. Here the CDR3 reads CASSQDRETQYF. In nucleotides, the CDR3 is TGCGCCAGCAGCCAAGATCGGGAGACCCAGTACTTC.

This clonotype was recorded a few times. As DNA, the CDR3 is TGTGCCAGCACCCCCGATCCGGGACTAGCGGGGGGCCGCTCCTACAATGAGCAGTTCTTC. This sequence encodes CASTPDPGLAGGRSYNEQFF. V and J are TRBV11-1 and TRBJ2-1; 15 bases agree with TRBD2. CDR1 SGHAT and CDR2 FQDESV come from the germline V gene (reference sequence). Losses at the gene ends were 7 bases for V and 0 bases for J; bases not matched to a gene: 13. The CDR3 length is 20 residues.

This clonotype showed up just a few times. The rearrangement joins TRBV11-1 to TRBJ2-3; 12 positions agree with TRBD2. Germline lookup yields CDR1 SGHAT and CDR2 FQDESV (reference sequence). V lost 3 bases to trimming and J lost 0 bases; unmatched junction nucleotides: 7. This CDR3 region has 18 residues. For the CDR3, the DNA is TGTGCCAGCAGCTTCCAATTCACTAGCGGGGGGAGCACAGATACGCAGTATTTT. Translating it yields CASSFQFTSGGSTDTQYF.

This clonotype appeared many times. J is TRBJ1-4 and V is TRBV12-3 or TRBV12-4, with D perhaps TRBD1 (5 bases). This CDR3 has 13 residues. Trimming shortened V by 2 bases and J by 11 bases, and 12 bases separated the two germline ends. In DNA, the CDR3 is TGTGCCAGCAGTTTATTCCGGGAGGGGAAACTGTTTTTT. Translating it yields CASSLFREGKLFF.

This CDR3 is CASNGVFSKDTEAFF. The CDR3 DNA is TGTGCCAGCAATGGGGTGTTTTCGAAGGACACTGAAGCTTTCTTT. The chain links TRBV11-1 to TRBJ1-1; D is ambiguous. The CDR3 spans 15 residues. Germline CDR1 and CDR2: SGHAT and FQDESV (reference sequence). V lost 7 bases, J lost 3 bases, and 18 bases lay in between. Complete variable domain (other parts from reference TRBV11-1 and TRBJ1-1): EAEVAQSPRYKITEKSQAVAFWCDPISGHATLYWYRQILGQGPELLVQFQDESVVDDSQLPKDRFSAERLKGVDSTLKIQPAELGDSAMYLCASNGVFSKDTEAFFGQGTRLTVV.

This clonotype occurred a few times. V gene TRBV7-9 combines with J gene TRBJ2-7; D is unclear. The V and J ends lost 5 bases and 3 bases respectively, with 8 bases between them. The V gene's germline CDR1 is SEHNR and CDR2 FQNEAQ (reference sequence). CDR3 size: 12 residues. DNA for the CDR3: TGTGCCAGCAGCCCGACCGTCTACGAGCAGTACTTC. Its translation: CASSPTVYEQYF. The variable domain in full, completed from reference TRBV7-9 and TRBJ2-7, reads DTGVSQNPRHKITKRGQNVTFRCDPISEHNRLYWYRQTLGQGPEFLTYFQNEAQLEKSRLLSDRFSAERPKGSFSTLEIQRTEQGDSAMYLCASSPTVYEQYFGPGTRLTVT.

As to this clonotype: One end of the junction varies from germline; a read error may be responsible. The chain is built from TRBV4-2 and TRBJ1-2; unclear D gene. The germline gives CDR1 LGHNA, CDR2 YNFKEQ. This CDR3 is built from 15 residues. The CDR3 protein is CARSQEFIASHGYTF. CDR3 sequence (DNA): TGTGCCAGGAGCCAAGAGTTTATTGCTAGCCATGGCTACACCTTC.

This clonotype was detected only a few times. This chain uses TRBV7-2 with TRBJ2-7, with 8 nucleotides matching TRBD2. V was pared by 0 bases and J by 3 bases, with 13 bases of the junction left unmatched. Germline CDR1 is SGHTA and CDR2 is FQGNSA. CDR3 size: 18 residues. CDR3 DNA sequence: TGTGCCAGCAGCTTAGCGGGTGGAGTGCGGGAGGCCTTCTACGAGCAGTACTTC. Residues: CASSLAGGVREAFYEQYF.

Only a few counts were recorded for this clonotype. The rearrangement links TRBV5-6 to TRBJ2-1; the match to TRBD2 covers 11 bases. This CDR3 is built from 16 residues. Per the germline V gene, CDR1 is SGHDT and CDR2 is YYEEEE. J was trimmed by 5 bases and V by 3 bases; bases with no gene match: 7. CDR3 amino acids: CASSSGGTSGDNEQFF. CDR3 nucleotides: TGTGCCAGCAGCTCAGGCGGGACTAGCGGAGACAATGAGCAGTTCTTC.

This clonotype was found many times. The chain links TRBV7-2 to TRBJ2-2; D not resolved. There are 13 residues in the CDR3. Germline CDR1 reads SGHTA; CDR2 reads FQGNSA. V shed 3 bases and J shed 5 bases, with 7 bases lying between them. CDR3 sequence: CASSFSLTGELFF. The CDR3 bases are TGTGCCAGCAGCTTTTCGTTGACCGGGGAGCTGTTTTTT.

The rearrangement joins TRBV20-1 to TRBJ2-7; 8 nucleotides align to TRBD2. The CDR3 length is 14 residues. Trimming took 1 base from V and 2 from J; bases not matched to a gene: 4. Germline V lookup: CDR1 DFQATT, CDR2 SNEGSKA (reference sequence). CDR3 nucleotide sequence: TGCAGTGCTAGAGGACTAGCGTCCCCCTACGAGCAGTACTTC. It translates to CSARGLASPYEQYF.

The V gene is TRBV19, the J gene TRBJ2-3, with D hard to call. Germline CDR1 reads LNHDA; CDR2 reads SQIVND (reference sequence). The CDR3 extends over 15 amino acids. Trimming removed 1 base from V and 4 bases from J, with 12 bases in between. This CDR3 reads CASSIGPQRADTQYF. DNA of the CDR3: TGTGCCAGTAGTATAGGGCCTCAACGGGCAGATACGCAGTATTTT. Drawing the rest from reference TRBV19 and TRBJ2-3, the complete variable domain is DGGITQSPKYLFRKEGQNVTLSCEQNLNHDAMYWYRQDPGQGLRLIYYSQIVNDFQKGDIAEGYSVSREKKESFPLTVTSAQKNPTAFYLCASSIGPQRADTQYFGPGTRLTVL.

This clonotype was found a few times. V gene TRBV12-3 or TRBV12-4 combines with J gene TRBJ2-3; D remains ambiguous. With 3 bases removed from V and 0 bases from J, the gap between germline ends came to 4 bases. The CDR3 runs 13 residues. The CDR3 bases are TGTGCCAGCAGTTTCATCAGCACAGATACGCAGTATTTT. Its protein product is CASSFISTDTQYF.

There are a few counts of this clonotype. V is TRBV20-1 and J is TRBJ1-6; no clear D gene. This CDR3 has 16 residues. Germline V gene sequence: CDR1 DFQATT, CDR2 SNEGSKA (reference sequence). V lost 1 base, J lost 2 bases, and 12 bases lay in between. Written as DNA, the CDR3 is TGCAGTGCTAGAGGGCGGGGTTTTGCCTATAATTCACCCCTCCACTTT. It yields the protein CSARGRGFAYNSPLHF.

This rearrangement joins TRBV7-2 to TRBJ1-6; no clear D. V was trimmed by 5 bases and J by 8 bases, leaving 19 bases between them. The V gene's germline CDR1 is SGHTA and CDR2 FQGNSA. The length of the CDR3 is 16 residues. The CDR3 loop is CASSPRSILGDSPLHF. The CDR3 DNA follows: TGTGCCAGCAGCCCCCGGAGTATCCTGGGAGATTCACCCCTCCACTTT.